This T cell receptor (beta chain) was sequenced for a study of cytomegalovirus exposure and HLA in healthy donors. Study findings and constraints: Later work found most CMV-associated TCR beta chains apparently HLA-restricted.

This clone was picked up one time. Its antigen is not identified. The PCR had 60 Vbeta and 13 Jbeta primers. Sequenced by immunoSEQ multiplex PCR; TCRdb stores in-frame clones only, minus some. The data contain some 150,000 clones, 87% of them singletons. Per germline, CDR1 MNHNY and CDR2 SVGAGI (reference sequence). The CDR3 is made up of 13 amino acids. V was clipped by 0 bases and J by 5 bases, with 5 bases between them. Sample: PBMCs. The chain carries TRBV6-6 and TRBJ2-1; unclear D gene. This sequence was found in a woman aged 30 to 39 in good health and CMV-seronegative. The CDR3 sequence: CASSYSTDNEQFF. For the CDR3, the DNA is TGTGCCAGCAGTTACTCAACGGACAATGAGCAGTTCTTC.